The source of this T cell receptor beta chain is a study of cytomegalovirus exposure and HLA in healthy donors. Study summary: Earlier results showed 90 million to 130 million unique TCR beta sequences derived from roughly 180 million T cells. Study-level points and caveats: The study labeled more than 150 TCR beta chains cytomegalovirus-associated. Most TCR sequences were rare, but some public TCRs occurred in many donors.

As to this clone: The antigen remains unidentified.

CDR3 length equals 13 residues. Germline V lookup: CDR1 SGDLS, CDR2 YYNGEE. V lost 0 bases, J lost 6 bases, and 7 bases lay in between. PCR involved 60 Vbeta and 13 Jbeta primers. Assay: immunoSEQ multiplex PCR; the TCRdb copy retains only in-frame clones and omits some. This sample has 90,000 or so clones; 55% to 85% occur once, and the top ten carry 16%. The receptor was isolated from a woman between 18 and 29 years old in good health and CMV-seropositive. Sequenced: PBMCs. The chain uses TRBV9 and TRBJ2-1; D unresolved. The CDR3 is CASSVGQSNEQFF. CDR3 bases: TGTGCCAGCAGCGTAGGGCAGTCCAATGAGCAGTTCTTC. The complete variable domain, with remaining parts taken from reference TRBV9 and TRBJ2-1, reads DSGVTQTPKHLITATGQRVTLRCSPRSGDLSVYWYQQSLDQGLQFLIQYYNGEERAKGNILERFSAQQFPDLHSELNLSSLELGDSALYFCASSVGQSNEQFFGPGTRLTVL.